This T cell receptor (beta chain) came from a study of blood T cells in healthy people across ages (dated by TCRdb to the mid-2010s). Turning to the overall study: In model experiments, template switching captured roughly one uniquely barcoded TCR beta cDNA molecule for every two T cells. Two additional independent replicas of 1 million unique cDNA reads from the same blood draw were analyzed for two donors (one aged 18 to 30 and one aged 80 or older). The donors were divided into four age groups: young (average roughly 17 years), middle-aged (about 39), aged (about 61) and long-lived (roughly 82). The study measured age-related changes in TCR beta repertoire diversity using deep sequencing normalized with unique cDNA molecular identifiers. To avoid experimental bias, donors of different ages were randomly spread across the sequencing lanes.

Its CDR3 holds 14 amino acids, cysteine through phenylalanine. Left in the record is the CDR3 DNA by itself, 42 bases read in frame from the first base. Compared with germline, V lacks 0 bases and J lacks 7 bases; bases without a gene match: 6. Looking up the germline V gene (reference sequence) yields CDR1 DFQATT and CDR2 SNEGSKA. Library creation used 5' RACE. Sequencing used an Illumina HiSeq 2500. A second PCR of 7 to 11 cycles was run with a J-beta primer mix and a sample-barcoded 5' primer. A unique molecular identifier was introduced onto each TCR beta cDNA molecule by a template-switch 5' adaptor carrying 12 random nucleotides. At least 2.5 million CDR3-containing paired-end reads were obtained from each sample. The Mint cDNA synthesis kit, primed by a TRBC-specific oligonucleotide, was used to synthesize first-strand cDNA from all RNA. Following uracil-DNA glycosylase treatment, a first 18-cycle PCR with universal primers M1SS and BC2_uni_R was performed on all cDNA. The authors processed their data as follows. Normalization of each sample was performed by random selection of 1 million high-quality reads, each carrying a distinct molecular identifier. Instead of being binned into consensus sequences, reads that shared molecular identifiers were thrown out. MiTCR, set to a Q25 quality threshold and the strictest error-elimination algorithm, was used for CDR3 identification, clonotype clustering and error correction. A nonparametric unseen species model with Euler transformation was used to estimate a lower bound on total TCR beta diversity. TCRdb handled the public reads itself, with Q25 trimming in fastp and clone calling in MiXCR, and kept productive beta chains. CDR3 protein duplicates are merged, each entry listing the most common genes and DNA. These V and J calls originate from TCRdb's pipeline instead of the authors' own analysis. For this sample there are about 1.4 million distinct CDR3 sequences; 45% to 70% appear just once. More than 6% of the sample rests with the top ten.

With regard to this clonotype: The antigen it binds to is not known. Base qualities are missing; no much larger clone stands one base away.

The approximately 41 donors, aged about 6 to 95 years, were systemically healthy Caucasian individuals from Russia. Each donor gave approximately 10 milliliters of peripheral blood, collected into EDTA-treated Vacutainer tubes. Ficoll-Paque density-gradient centrifugation was used to isolate PBMCs, with at least 7 million per sample. Total RNA, at least 6 micrograms per sample, was extracted from PBMCs with Trizol reagent. For every donor, flow cytometry on a PBMC aliquot measured the percentage of naive CD45RAhigh/CD27high T cells. Study-level results and caveats: A strong correlation was found between observed TCR beta diversity and the percentage of naive T cells measured by flow cytometry. Observed TCR beta diversity per million T cells fell roughly linearly with age, and a significant reduction was already apparent by age around 44. Since profiling was done on bulk unsorted PBMCs, naive and antigen-experienced compartments could not be conclusively compared. Estimates of total diversity based on one million sequenced T cells were considered lower bounds and underestimates. Because donor CMV infection status was unknown, age-related changes in expanded clonotypes were potentially confounded. The long-lived group showed more naive CD4+ T cells, fewer expanded clones and increased TCR diversity than the aged group, suggesting age selection.

The rearrangement combines TRBV20-1 with TRBJ2-1; TRBD2 agrees with 7 junctional bases. The TCR sequence derives from a young man in good health. Sequenced material: blood. Here is the DNA: TGCAGTGCTAGAGATCCCCAGCGGGGAAATGAGCAGTTCTTC. This sequence encodes CSARDPQRGNEQFF.